This passage covers 19 T cell receptor beta chains from one sample sequenced in a study of molecular identifiers for immune sequencing clone quantification. Each CDR3 protein is one row after TCRdb ran MiXCR on the PCR reads. The sample contains about 330,000 distinct CDR3 sequences, roughly 23% of which appear only once. Specimen: naive CD8+ T cells from blood, with Jurkat cell RNA spiked in. Regarding subset: FACS-sorted CD8+CD4-CCR7+CD45RA+ naive T cells. These receptors came from a human donor in good health. Some libraries in this study had Jurkat cell RNA spiked in.

This clonotype was counted between two and nine times. This rearrangement joins TRBV3-1 to TRBJ2-2; D gene unclear. Germline lookup yields CDR1 LGHDT and CDR2 YNNKEL (reference sequence). The CDR3 has 13 amino acids. V was trimmed by 1 base and J by 5 bases, leaving 5 bases between them. The CDR3 loop is CASSQGETGELFF. In DNA, the CDR3 is TGTGCCAGCAGCCAAGGAGAGACCGGGGAGCTGTTTTTT. The full variable domain, its missing parts supplied by reference TRBV3-1 and TRBJ2-2, is DTAVSQTPKYLVTQMGNDKSIKCEQNLGHDTMYWYKQDSKKFLKIMFSYNNKELIINETVPNRFSPKSPDKAHLNLHINSLELGDSAVYFCASSQGETGELFFGEGSRLTVL.

In this sample, this clonotype turned up many times. The chain is built from TRBV6-2 or TRBV6-3 and TRBJ1-1; tentative D call: TRBD1 (6 bases). This CDR3 region has 14 residues. V lost 5 bases to trimming and J lost 5 bases, with 15 bases between them. Germline CDR1 and CDR2: MNHEY and SVGEGT. The CDR3: CASSLEVGATEAFF. DNA for the CDR3: TGTGCCAGCAGTCTAGAGGTGGGGGCAACTGAAGCTTTCTTT.

This clonotype has at least ten counts. CDR3: CASSREGPTTDTQYF. CDR3 bases: TGTGCCAGCAGCCGCGAGGGACCGACGACAGATACGCAGTATTTT. The V and J genes are TRBV7-2 and TRBJ2-3; D may match TRBD1 or TRBD2 (5 bases each). V was trimmed by 5 bases and J by 3 bases, leaving 15 bases between them. Germline assignment: CDR1 SGHTA and CDR2 FQGNSA. The CDR3 consists of 15 residues.

With regard to this clonotype: An end of the junction differs from the germline gene, which may be a read error. The chain uses TRBV7-8 and TRBJ2-5, with 10 positions matching TRBD2. This CDR3 contains 15 residues. CDR1 is SGHVS and CDR2 is FQNEAQ in the germline V gene. The CDR3 region is CASSLRAGGEETRYF. In DNA, the CDR3 is TGTGCCAGCAGCCTACGAGCGGGGGGGGAAGAGACCCGGTACTTC.

A word on this clonotype: Being one base from a much bigger clone, this may be a read error. The chain employs TRBV5-6 and TRBJ1-3; D unresolved. Germline-derived CDR1 and CDR2 are SGHDT and YYEEEE. CDR3 size: 17 residues. The CDR3 loop reads CASSFPRHAGSGNTIHF. CDR3 bases: TGTGCCAGCAGCTTCCCCCGACACGCCGGCTCTGGAAACACCATACATTTT. Full variable domain (remainder filled in from reference TRBV5-6 and TRBJ1-3): DAGVTQSPTHLIKTRGQQVTLRCSPKSGHDTVSWYQQALGQGPQFIFQYYEEEERQRGNFPDRFSGHQFPNYSSELNVNALLLGDSALYLCASSFPRHAGSGNTIHFGEGSWLTVV.

In the case of this clonotype: A read error may be the cause here, since a much bigger clone is one base away. The V call is TRBV7-9, the J call TRBJ1-1; no clear D. There are 13 residues in the CDR3. The germline V and J ends were trimmed by 5 bases and 3 bases, with 10 bases remaining between them. The germline V gene has CDR1 SEHNR and CDR2 FQNEAQ (reference sequence). The CDR3: CASSVEEHTEAFF. The DNA for the CDR3 is TGTGCCAGCAGCGTAGAGGAGCACACTGAAGCTTTCTTT.

This clonotype came up many times. The rearrangement uses TRBV4-3 and TRBJ1-5; D perhaps matches TRBD1 (6 bases). CDR1 is LGHNA and CDR2 is YSLEER in the germline V gene. The CDR3 has 15 residues. Trimming took off 3 bases at V and 7 bases at J, with 16 bases between the two ends. Here the CDR3 reads CASSHFVGAGQPQHF. The CDR3 region has the DNA TGCGCCAGCAGCCACTTCGTGGGGGCTGGGCAGCCCCAGCATTTT.

The V gene is TRBV14, the J gene TRBJ1-2; perhaps TRBD1 as D (5 bases). The CDR3 is 14 residues long. V lost 5 bases and J lost 8, with 18 bases in between. Germline CDR1 SGHDN, CDR2 FVKESK. The CDR3 DNA is TGTGCCAGCAGCTCTAGAGGACACCTCCTAGGCTACACCTTC. Amino acid sequence: CASSSRGHLLGYTF.

The V call is TRBV19, the J call TRBJ2-1, with D possibly matching TRBD2 (5 bases). Germline loops: CDR1 LNHDA, CDR2 SQIVND (reference sequence). V lost 7 bases and J lost 0, with 13 bases in between. CDR3 length equals 15 residues. CDR3 bases: TGTGCCAGTAAGGCTAGCCCGAGCTCCTACAATGAGCAGTTCTTC. Amino acid sequence: CASKASPSSYNEQFF. Full variable domain (remainder filled in from reference TRBV19 and TRBJ2-1): DGGITQSPKYLFRKEGQNVTLSCEQNLNHDAMYWYRQDPGQGLRLIYYSQIVNDFQKGDIAEGYSVSREKKESFPLTVTSAQKNPTAFYLCASKASPSSYNEQFFGPGTRLTVL.

Note on this clonotype: One base away lies a much larger clone, so this may be a sequencing read error. In this CDR3 the conserved last residue, phenylalanine or tryptophan, is missing, so a read error is likely. The V gene is TRBV5-6, the J gene TRBJ2-3, with 11 positions matching TRBD2. Germline V gene lookup returns CDR1 SGHDT and CDR2 YYEEEE. This CDR3 region has 15 residues. Trimming removed 3 bases from V and 0 bases from J; junction bases left unmatched: 0. CDR3: CASSWTSGSTDTQYY. CDR3 nucleotides: TGTGCCAGCAGCTGGACTAGCGGGAGCACAGATACGCAGTATTAT.

Regarding this clonotype: A read error may be the cause here, since a much bigger clone is one base away. This chain links TRBV7-9 with TRBJ2-7, with TRBD1 matching 8 bases. CDR1 is SEHNR and CDR2 is FQNEAQ in the germline V gene (reference sequence). The CDR3 consists of 16 residues. The CDR3 DNA reads as TGTGCCAGCAGCGAACGAGCGGACAGGGCCATCTACGCGCAGTACTTC. This encodes CASSERADRAIYAQYF.

This chain connects TRBV5-6 to TRBJ1-6; 7 bases fit TRBD1. This CDR3 comprises 13 residues. Unmatched junction bases numbered 3, after V lost 4 bases and J lost 8 bases. CDR1 and CDR2 from the germline V gene are SGHDT and YYEEEE. The CDR3 bases are TGTGCCAGCAGCAGAACAGGGGATTCACCCCTCCACTTT. Amino acids: CASSRTGDSPLHF. The entire variable domain, with the rest obtained from reference TRBV5-6 and TRBJ1-6, is as follows: DAGVTQSPTHLIKTRGQQVTLRCSPKSGHDTVSWYQQALGQGPQFIFQYYEEEERQRGNFPDRFSGHQFPNYSSELNVNALLLGDSALYLCASSRTGDSPLHFGNGTRLTVT.

The rearrangement uses TRBV19 and TRBJ2-7; tentative D call: TRBD1 (5 bases). CDR3 length: 15 residues. Trimming stripped 1 base from V and 1 base from J, with 11 bases between. Germline lookup yields CDR1 LNHDA and CDR2 SQIVND (reference sequence). In DNA form, the CDR3 reads TGTGCCAGTAGTATAGCGGCAGGGTCTTCCTACGAGCAGTACTTC. It codes for CASSIAAGSSYEQYF.

This clonotype has a count of ten or more. The V gene is TRBV7-9, the J gene TRBJ2-1, with D possibly matching TRBD2 (6 bases). Germline CDR1 SEHNR, CDR2 FQNEAQ (reference sequence). This CDR3 comprises 15 residues. Between the trimmed V and J ends, which lost 1 base and 6 bases, there was a span of 13 bases. The CDR3 bases are TGTGCCAGCAGCTTAGGACCCGCGGGGCCCAATGAGCAGTTCTTC. Amino acids: CASSLGPAGPNEQFF.

Here the CDR3 reads CSVGQTEAFF. The CDR3 DNA follows: TGCAGCGTCGGACAGACTGAAGCTTTCTTT. The chain carries TRBV29-1 and TRBJ1-1; the D gene is possibly TRBD1 (6 bases). Trimming removed 6 bases from V and 5 bases from J, with 7 bases in between. CDR1 and CDR2 (germline): SQVTM, ANQGSEA. This CDR3 has 10 amino acids.

On this clonotype: This may stem from a read error, because a much larger clone lies one nucleotide away. The chain carries TRBV5-5 and TRBJ2-3; either TRBD1 or TRBD2 may supply D (5 bases each). The length of the CDR3 is 15 residues. With 0 bases removed from V and 1 base from J, the gap between germline ends came to 9 bases. Germline-derived CDR1 and CDR2 are SGHKS and YYEKEE (reference sequence). As DNA, the CDR3 is TGTGCCAGCAGCTTGGGGGGACGCCGCACAGATACGCAGTATTTT. It translates to CASSLGGRRTDTQYF.

This sequence joins TRBV7-9 and TRBJ2-1; a possible D gene is TRBD2 (5 bases). CDR3 size: 16 residues. Germline V gives CDR1 SEHNR, CDR2 FQNEAQ (reference sequence). V was cut by 5 bases and J by 4 bases, with 18 bases left in between. The CDR3 sequence: CASSHPGSSIYNEQFF. CDR3 bases: TGTGCCAGCAGCCACCCGGGGTCATCCATATACAATGAGCAGTTCTTC.

This clonotype was detected many times. The V gene is TRBV29-1, the J gene TRBJ2-1; the match to TRBD2 covers 12 bases. CDR1 is SQVTM, CDR2 ANQGSEA, per germline. The CDR3 covers 16 residues. V dropped 0 bases and J dropped 2; count of bases not matched to a gene: 2. The chain's CDR3 is CSVEEGLAGPYNEQFF. DNA for the CDR3: TGCAGCGTTGAAGAAGGACTAGCGGGGCCCTACAATGAGCAGTTCTTC.

Concerning this clonotype: At one of its ends the junction is not consistent with the germline gene, which may arise from a read error. The gene calls are TRBV7-2 and TRBJ2-3, with 10 bases aligning to TRBD2. The CDR3 is 21 residues long. Germline values: CDR1 SGHTA, CDR2 FQGNSA. CDR3 amino acids: CAGSSSRLTSGSADSTDTQYF. CDR3 DNA: TGTGCCGGCAGCTCCTCCCGCCTGACTAGCGGGTCCGCTGATAGCACAGATACGCAGTATTTT.